The 12 T cell receptor beta chains in this list originate from one sample, sequenced in a study of T-cell memory formation after mild COVID-19. In TCRdb, the 5' RACE reads were re-called with MiXCR into one record per CDR3 protein. Seen here are about 210,000 distinct CDR3 sequences, approximately 30% observed once, and the top ten hold about 10%. The sequenced sample was PBMCs or a T cell subset sorted from them (not recorded which). Source of these receptors: an adult woman who had mild COVID-19 (a few samples of this study predate the infection). Cell type and time point are not known.

The gene calls are TRBV6-5 and TRBJ1-4; no clear D. Trimming took 0 bases from V and 2 from J, leaving 10 bases between them. The CDR3 length is 16 residues. From germline, CDR1 is MNHEY and CDR2 SVGAGI. CDR3 sequence reads: CASSYSLGNTNEKLFF. Here the CDR3 DNA reads TGTGCCAGCAGTTACTCGCTGGGGAACACTAATGAAAAACTGTTTTTT.

This clonotype was seen more than once but under ten times. The J gene is TRBJ2-7, the V gene TRBV29-1; D is perhaps TRBD1 or TRBD2 (5 bases each). V gave up 1 base and J gave up 3 bases, with 16 bases separating them. Germline V gene lookup returns CDR1 SQVTM and CDR2 ANQGSEA. CDR3 length: 15 amino acids. The CDR3 region is CSVEGGRGAGYEQYF. The CDR3 DNA follows: TGCAGCGTTGAAGGGGGAAGGGGTGCGGGCTACGAGCAGTACTTC.

The chain recombines TRBV20-1 with TRBJ2-3; the match to TRBD1 covers 7 bases. Per germline, CDR1 DFQATT and CDR2 SNEGSKA (reference sequence). The V gene end was trimmed by 7 bases and the J gene end by 4 bases; junction bases not matched to a gene: 2. The CDR3 totals 11 residues. As DNA, the CDR3 is TGCAGTGGGCAGGGGGCAGATACGCAGTATTTT. This encodes CSGQGADTQYF.

The chain has TRBV9 and TRBJ2-2; D is ambiguous. With 0 bases removed from V and 1 base from J, the gap between germline ends came to 7 bases. CDR3 length equals 15 residues. Per germline, CDR1 SGDLS and CDR2 YYNGEE. The CDR3 here is CASSVGTVNTGELFF. Here the CDR3 DNA reads TGTGCCAGCAGCGTAGGAACAGTGAACACCGGGGAGCTGTTTTTT.

V gene TRBV5-1 combines with J gene TRBJ2-7, with TRBD1 identical over 8 bases. Germline V CDR1 and CDR2: SGHRS, YFSETQ. The V and J ends lost 3 bases and 4 bases, in that order; junction bases with no gene match: 6. There are 14 residues in the CDR3. The CDR3 loop is CASSSGTGRYEQYF. CDR3 sequence (DNA): TGCGCCAGCAGCTCCGGGACAGGCCGGTACGAGCAGTACTTC.

The chain links TRBV5-1 to TRBJ2-6; D ambiguous. Germline CDR1 SGHRS, CDR2 YFSETQ. The CDR3 loop spans 15 amino acids. V lost 0 bases and J 0 bases, leaving 4 bases between the germline ends. Here the CDR3 reads CASSLDPSGANVLTF. The CDR3 nucleotides read TGCGCCAGCAGCTTGGACCCCTCTGGGGCCAACGTCCTGACTTTC.

This clonotype has a handful of counts. V usage is TRBV7-9 and J usage is TRBJ1-1; D might be TRBD1 (6 bases). This CDR3 is built from 13 residues. Germline CDR1 is SEHNR and CDR2 is FQNEAQ (reference sequence). V was shortened by 0 bases and J by 8 bases, with 10 bases between the two germline ends. The CDR3 region is CASSLAGASEAFF. CDR3 nucleotides: TGTGCCAGCAGCTTAGCGGGGGCCTCAGAAGCTTTCTTT.

This clonotype showed up just a few times. This chain uses TRBV20-1 with TRBJ2-3; TRBD2 is a possible D gene (5 bases). V lost 3 bases to trimming and J lost 6 bases, with 22 bases between them. Germline lookup yields CDR1 DFQATT and CDR2 SNEGSKA (reference sequence). The CDR3 has 16 residues. Here the CDR3 reads CSASRAGKLPGDTQYF. The CDR3 bases are TGCAGTGCTAGCCGCGCCGGGAAGCTCCCGGGGGATACGCAGTATTTT.

The chain combines TRBV13 with TRBJ2-1, with 11 bases matching TRBD2. The length of the CDR3 is 17 residues. The J segment lost 7 bases and the V segment lost 5 bases, leaving 13 bases of the junction unmatched. Germline CDR1 reads PRHDT; CDR2 reads FYEKMQ (reference sequence). This CDR3 is CASSIGTSGERANEQFF. For the CDR3, the DNA is TGTGCCAGCAGCATTGGGACTAGCGGAGAGAGGGCGAATGAGCAGTTCTTC.

The chain couples TRBV7-8 to TRBJ2-2; D is unclear. The CDR3 consists of 14 residues. The V gene lost 0 bases and the J gene lost 6 bases, with 8 bases spanning the gap. CDR1 and CDR2 from the germline V gene are SGHVS and FQNEAQ. The CDR3 DNA is TGTGCCAGCAGCTTAGCGCTGACTCCCGGGGAGCTGTTTTTT. It is translated as CASSLALTPGELFF. Using reference TRBV7-8 and TRBJ2-2 for the parts outside the CDR3, the full variable domain is GAGVSQSPRYKVAKRGQDVALRCDPISGHVSLFWYQQALGQGPEFLTYFQNEAQLDKSGLPSDRFFAERPEGSVSTLKIQRTQQEDSAVYLCASSLALTPGELFFGEGSRLTVL.

The chain has TRBV25-1 and TRBJ2-7; D gene ambiguous. Germline CDR1 reads MGHDK; CDR2 reads SYGVNS. The V and J ends lost 4 bases and 0 bases respectively, with 16 bases between them. The CDR3 has 16 amino acids. The CDR3 DNA is TGTGCCAGCAGTGGCTCGGACGGCAAGAGCTCCTACGAGCAGTACTTC. Translation: CASSGSDGKSSYEQYF.

This chain uses TRBV12-3 or TRBV12-4 with TRBJ2-7, with D maybe TRBD1 (6 bases). This CDR3 has 14 amino acids. V lost 2 bases to trimming and J lost 4 bases, with 12 bases between them. The CDR3 coding sequence is TGTGCCAGCAGTTTAAGGGGACACGTTTACGAGCAGTACTTC. The encoded protein is CASSLRGHVYEQYF.